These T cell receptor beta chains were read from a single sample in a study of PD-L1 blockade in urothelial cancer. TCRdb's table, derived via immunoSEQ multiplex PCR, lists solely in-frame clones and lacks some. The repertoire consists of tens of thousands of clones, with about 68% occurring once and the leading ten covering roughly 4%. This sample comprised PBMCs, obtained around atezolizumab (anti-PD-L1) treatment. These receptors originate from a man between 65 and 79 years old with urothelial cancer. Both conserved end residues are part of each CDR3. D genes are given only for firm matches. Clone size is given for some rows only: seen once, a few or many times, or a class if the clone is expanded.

CDR3nt: TGTGCCAGCAGCCTCGGGACTAGTGGGGGGTACGAGCAGTACTTC
CDR3aa: CASSLGTSGGYEQYF
v_gene: TRBV7-8
j_gene: TRBJ2-7
abundance: NA
d_gene: TRBD2

CDR3nt: TGCGCCAGCAGCCACGGGGGGGAAAGAACCGGGGAGCTGTTTTTT
CDR3aa: CASSHGGERTGELFF
v_gene: TRBV5-1
j_gene: TRBJ2-2
abundance: NA
d_gene: TRBD2

CDR3nt: TGTGCCAGCAGCACTAGCGGGAGGAGCAATGAGCAGTTCTTC
CDR3aa: CASSTSGRSNEQFF
v_gene: TRBV9
j_gene: TRBJ2-1
abundance: NA
d_gene: TRBD2

CDR3nt: TGTGCCAGCAGGTCTAGCGGGAGCACCGGGGAGCTGTTTTTT
CDR3aa: CASRSSGSTGELFF
v_gene: TRBV7-9
j_gene: TRBJ2-2
abundance: NA
d_gene: TRBD2

CDR3nt: TGTGCCAGCAGCTTAGGGTACAGGGCCCAGCATTTT
CDR3aa: CASSLGYRAQHF
v_gene: TRBV11-2
j_gene: TRBJ1-5
abundance: few
d_gene: NA

CDR3nt: TGCGCCAGCAGCTCCCCGTGGGCTTTTCTCTACGAGCAGTACTTC
CDR3aa: CASSSPWAFLYEQYF
v_gene: TRBV5-1
j_gene: TRBJ2-7
abundance: NA
d_gene: NA

CDR3nt: TGTGCCAGCAGCTTAGGGCAACAGGGGCGTCCCCGGGACTACGAGCAGTACTTC
CDR3aa: CASSLGQQGRPRDYEQYF
v_gene: TRBV7-9
j_gene: TRBJ2-7
abundance: NA
d_gene: TRBD1

CDR3nt: TGCGCCAGCAGCCAAGGATGGGCCGCCGGCACAGATACGCAGTATTTT
CDR3aa: CASSQGWAAGTDTQYF
v_gene: TRBV4-1
j_gene: TRBJ2-3
abundance: NA
d_gene: NA

CDR3nt: TGTGCCAGCGCTCCGGGACAGCGCACAGATACGCAGTATTTT
CDR3aa: CASAPGQRTDTQYF
v_gene: TRBV6-1
j_gene: TRBJ2-3
abundance: many
d_gene: TRBD1

CDR3nt: TGTGCCAGCTCACCCCAAGGACAGGCGAACACCGGGGAGCTGTTTTTT
CDR3aa: CASSPQGQANTGELFF
v_gene: TRBV18
j_gene: TRBJ2-2
abundance: NA
d_gene: TRBD1

CDR3nt: TGCGCCAGCAGCCAACTTCCGAACACCGGGGAGCTGTTTTTT
CDR3aa: CASSQLPNTGELFF
v_gene: TRBV4-3
j_gene: TRBJ2-2
abundance: NA
d_gene: NA

CDR3nt: TGTGCCAGCAGCTTACATCCGCCGGGACAGATTAATTCACCCCTCCACTTT
CDR3aa: CASSLHPPGQINSPLHF
v_gene: TRBV11-2
j_gene: TRBJ1-6
abundance: NA
d_gene: TRBD1

CDR3nt: TGTGCCTCCGAGAGACTAGCCCAAGAGACCCAGTACTTC
CDR3aa: CASERLAQETQYF
v_gene: TRBV11-2
j_gene: TRBJ2-5
abundance: NA
d_gene: TRBD2

CDR3nt: TGTGCCAGCTCACCACCGTGGGGGCAACCACCTTTTTTCACAGATACGCAGTATTTT
CDR3aa: CASSPPWGQPPFFTDTQYF
v_gene: TRBV18
j_gene: TRBJ2-3
abundance: NA
d_gene: NA

CDR3nt: TGTGCCATCAGTGACAGTCCGAATGAAAAACTGTTTTTT
CDR3aa: CAISDSPNEKLFF
v_gene: TRBV10-3
j_gene: TRBJ1-4
abundance: NA
d_gene: NA

CDR3nt: TGTGCCAGCAGCTTAGCGCTCCTAGGGCAGGGGGCTTACGAGCAGTACTTC
CDR3aa: CASSLALLGQGAYEQYF
v_gene: TRBV7-2
j_gene: TRBJ2-7
abundance: few
d_gene: TRBD1

CDR3nt: TGTGCCAGCTCACCACAGGGAGTCAATCAGCCCCAGCATTTT
CDR3aa: CASSPQGVNQPQHF
v_gene: TRBV18
j_gene: TRBJ1-5
abundance: NA
d_gene: NA

CDR3nt: TGTGCCAGCAGATCACAGGGGAACACCGGGGAGCTGTTTTTT
CDR3aa: CASRSQGNTGELFF
v_gene: TRBV28
j_gene: TRBJ2-2
abundance: NA
d_gene: NA

CDR3nt: TGTGCCAGCAGTTCGGACAGGGGCGCCTACGAGCAGTACTTC
CDR3aa: CASSSDRGAYEQYF
v_gene: TRBV2
j_gene: TRBJ2-7
abundance: NA
d_gene: TRBD1

CDR3nt: TGTGCCAGCAGCTTGTGGAACAGGGGGCGGGACACAGATACGCAGTATTTT
CDR3aa: CASSLWNRGRDTDTQYF
v_gene: TRBV5-4
j_gene: TRBJ2-3
abundance: NA
d_gene: TRBD1

CDR3nt: TGTGCCAGCAGTGAAGCGTGGGACAGGGTCAATGAGCAGTTCTTC
CDR3aa: CASSEAWDRVNEQFF
v_gene: TRBV6-1
j_gene: TRBJ2-1
abundance: NA
d_gene: TRBD1

CDR3nt: TGTGCCAGTAGTATTCGCATCAGGGGAAACGGCTACACCTTC
CDR3aa: CASSIRIRGNGYTF
v_gene: TRBV19
j_gene: TRBJ1-2
abundance: NA
d_gene: NA

CDR3nt: TGTGCCAGCAGCCCCGTGACCGGGGGGTTGGAGACCCAGTACTTC
CDR3aa: CASSPVTGGLETQYF
v_gene: TRBV7-9
j_gene: TRBJ2-5
abundance: NA
d_gene: TRBD2

CDR3nt: TGCGCCAGCAGCCAGCCAACAGGGACCAGGGAGACCCAGTACTTC
CDR3aa: CASSQPTGTRETQYF
v_gene: TRBV4-3
j_gene: TRBJ2-5
abundance: NA
d_gene: NA

CDR3nt: TGTGCCATCAGTATGGACAGGGGCTATGGCTACACCTTC
CDR3aa: CAISMDRGYGYTF
v_gene: TRBV10-3
j_gene: TRBJ1-2
abundance: NA
d_gene: TRBD1

CDR3nt: TGTGCCAGCAGCCACACCGGGACTCCGCAAAACAATGAGCAGTTCTTC
CDR3aa: CASSHTGTPQNNEQFF
v_gene: TRBV4-2
j_gene: TRBJ2-1
abundance: once
d_gene: NA

CDR3nt: TGTGCCAGTAGTAATCCAGGGGAAAGGTACGAGCAGTACTTC
CDR3aa: CASSNPGERYEQYF
v_gene: TRBV19
j_gene: TRBJ2-7
abundance: NA
d_gene: NA

CDR3nt: TGCGCCAGCAGCCGGGACAGGGGGCGGAATGAGCAGTTCTTC
CDR3aa: CASSRDRGRNEQFF
v_gene: TRBV5-1
j_gene: TRBJ2-1
abundance: few
d_gene: TRBD1

CDR3nt: TGTGCCAGCAGCTTAGTTATGAGCTCCTACGAGCAGTACTTC
CDR3aa: CASSLVMSSYEQYF
v_gene: TRBV7-2
j_gene: TRBJ2-7
abundance: many
d_gene: NA

CDR3nt: TGTGCCAGCAGCTCCACCGGGACAGCCTTTTATCAGCCCCAGCATTTT
CDR3aa: CASSSTGTAFYQPQHF
v_gene: TRBV7-2
j_gene: TRBJ1-5
abundance: NA
d_gene: TRBD1

CDR3nt: TGCGCCAGCAGCCAAGGGAGGGGAGTAGGGGAAAAACTGTTTTTT
CDR3aa: CASSQGRGVGEKLFF
v_gene: TRBV4-3
j_gene: TRBJ1-4
abundance: NA
d_gene: NA

CDR3nt: TGTGCCAGCAGCCAAGGGACTAGCTCCGACATTCAGTACTTC
CDR3aa: CASSQGTSSDIQYF
v_gene: TRBV4-2
j_gene: TRBJ2-4
abundance: few
d_gene: TRBD2

CDR3nt: TGTGCCAGCAGCCCCCCTAGCAACGAGCAGTACTTC
CDR3aa: CASSPPSNEQYF
v_gene: TRBV7-8
j_gene: TRBJ2-7
abundance: few
d_gene: NA

CDR3nt: TGCGCCAGCAGCTCGGGACTAGCGGGGGTCTACGAGCAGTACTTC
CDR3aa: CASSSGLAGVYEQYF
v_gene: TRBV5-1
j_gene: TRBJ2-7
abundance: NA
d_gene: TRBD2

CDR3nt: TGCGCCAGCAGCGAGACCCCGACTTCGGGGGGAGAGACCCAGTACTTC
CDR3aa: CASSETPTSGGETQYF
v_gene: TRBV4-3
j_gene: TRBJ2-5
abundance: NA
d_gene: TRBD2

CDR3nt: TGTGCCAGCAGGCCTCCGGGACAGGGAAACAATGAGCAGTTCTTC
CDR3aa: CASRPPGQGNNEQFF
v_gene: TRBV7-2
j_gene: TRBJ2-1
abundance: NA
d_gene: TRBD1

CDR3nt: TGTGCCAGCAGCTTCGGCACAAAGGGGGACGATGAGCAGTTCTTC
CDR3aa: CASSFGTKGDDEQFF
v_gene: TRBV11-3
j_gene: TRBJ2-1
abundance: NA
d_gene: NA

CDR3nt: TGTGCCAGCTCACCCCTAGGAGGAGGAGAGACCCAGTACTTC
CDR3aa: CASSPLGGGETQYF
v_gene: TRBV18
j_gene: TRBJ2-5
abundance: NA
d_gene: NA

CDR3nt: TGCGCCAGCAGCCATCCATCCTCCGGTAATGAGCAGTTCTTC
CDR3aa: CASSHPSSGNEQFF
v_gene: TRBV4-1
j_gene: TRBJ2-1
abundance: few
d_gene: NA

CDR3nt: TGTGCCTTGGGACAGGGGAACGCCGAGCAGTACTTC
CDR3aa: CALGQGNAEQYF
v_gene: TRBV30
j_gene: TRBJ2-7
abundance: NA
d_gene: TRBD1